This TCR beta chain emerged from a study of PD-L1 blockade in urothelial cancer (dated by TCRdb to 2016 to 2017). As for the study more broadly: Therapy was started at some point between 2013 and 2015 for all patients, and atezolizumab 1,200 mg was administered intravenously every 3 weeks. About 90% of the roughly 30 patients were identified as males with urothelial cancer of bladder origin, and a prior smoking history was reported by 18 of 29 patients. Patients had an ECOG performance status of 0 or 1 and had received between 0 and 3 prior chemotherapy regimens. Blood samples were analyzed 3 weeks after the start of treatment (second dose) and 6 weeks after the start of treatment. A median of 141,255 T cells and just over 80,000 unique TCRs was obtained from blood samples, and a median clonality of around 0.08 was observed. The study was an exploratory multi-omic analysis of somatic, immune and clinical correlates of response to PD-L1 blockade with atezolizumab in urothelial cancer. TCR sequencing covered pretreatment tumor samples and matched, serially collected peripheral blood taken before and after atezolizumab treatment. Progression-free survival longer than 6 months counted as durable clinical benefit, and TCR features were additionally tested against both progression-free and overall survival. Whole exome sequencing and RNA sequencing of pretreatment tumors were performed alongside TCR sequencing in the same patients. Nine patients achieved durable clinical benefit and about 22 did not. Pretreatment blood TCR-seq was available for 30 or so patients, at least one posttreatment blood collection was obtained for about 25 patients, and tumor TCR-seq was available for about 25 patients.

Spanning cysteine to phenylalanine, the CDR3 consists of 16 amino acids. Solely the CDR3 DNA is kept, with 48 bases framed from the first base. V drops 2 bases and J drops 1 base, leaving 14 bases in between. The germline V gene (reference sequence) provides CDR1 SEHNR and CDR2 FQNEAQ. Study-level results and caveats: At 3 weeks after the start of treatment, tumor-associated TCR clones in peripheral blood had expanded more in patients with durable benefit (n ≈ 24, p = 0.022). Because the sample size was small (n of about 30) and many of the analyses were exploratory, the results are meant to be hypothesis-generating. Improved progression-free and overall survival was found to be associated with pretreatment peripheral blood TCR clonality below the median.

The cohort comprised 29 patients with locally advanced or metastatic urothelial carcinoma treated at Memorial Sloan Kettering on a trial protocol. Peripheral blood mononuclear cells were collected from each patient pretreatment and during treatment, giving between 1 and 8 total time points per patient. The Qiagen DNeasy Blood extraction kit was used to purify genomic DNA from total PBMCs and tumor samples. PBMCs were collected pretreatment and during treatment and were isolated and stored as previously described. Each PCR received spiked-in synthetic TCR analog templates so that absolute template abundance could be estimated from read counts. The immunoSEQ assay was used to amplify TCRbeta CDR3 regions from genomic DNA with bias-controlled V and J gene primers. Sequencing of rearranged TCRbeta segments was performed at approximately 20X coverage. The paper's data handling went like this. Clustering was used to correct sequencing errors, and CDR3s were annotated against IMGT to assign V, D and J genes. Only productive TCRbeta rearrangements were used in downstream analyses, excluding out-of-frame or stop-codon sequences. To compute clonality, Shannon entropy was normalized by the log of the number of unique productive sequences and then subtracted from one. Fisher's exact test with Benjamini-Hochberg correction, at a threshold of adjusted p below 0.01, was used to find clones that differed between time points or between blood and tumor. Not all clones reach the TCRdb copy of this immuneACCESS table, which keeps in-frame sequences only. Checked studies attribute under half of the gap to unresolved V genes and leave the rest unexplained. V, J and clone size reflect that table, while D and trimming were determined from the DNA. The sample table lists 30,000 or so clones, approximately 82% of them with a count of one. In total, the top ten clones hold about 30% of the sample.

This clone is a singleton in its sample. What antigen it recognizes has not been identified. One base away there is no much larger clone; base qualities are not given. This sequence uses TRBV7-9 and TRBJ1-1; the D gene is perhaps TRBD1, on 5 matching bases. Specimen: PBMCs, collected around atezolizumab (anti-PD-L1) treatment. This TCR derives from a man aged 60 to 75 with urothelial cancer. This receptor has the CDR3 CASSLKNVGGNTEAFF. The nucleotides are TGTGCCAGCAGCTTAAAAAATGTCGGGGGGAACACTGAAGCTTTCTTT.